One sample yielded the 30 T cell receptor beta chains listed below, sequenced in a study of T cell clonality in common variable immunodeficiency. Findings and caveats of the study: Common variable immunodeficiency TCR beta sequences reportedly had fewer deletions and N-nucleotide insertions.

Their antigens are not known. TCRdb keeps only in-frame clones here, not all; method: immunoSEQ multiplex PCR. The sample holds approximately 21,000 clones, and no clone turns up only once. What was sequenced was peripheral blood mononuclear cells. The receptors were sampled from a human donor with common variable immunodeficiency.

A few counts support this clone. Read sequence stops 3 residues before the CDR3 end, and the germline J gene provides the missing end. This chain links TRBV29-1 with TRBJ2-7; D perhaps matches TRBD1 (5 bases). The ends were cut back, 3 bases at V and 5 bases at J, with 14 bases in the middle. Germline CDR1 is SQVTM and CDR2 is ANQGSEA. The CDR3 totals 13 residues. CDR3 DNA (partial): TGCAGCGTTGAGGCACAGGAAGGAAACGAG. Translation: CSVEAQEGNE. The CDR3 in full is CSVEAQEGNEQYF.

This clone was counted between two and nine times. The read comes to an end 3 residues before the CDR3 does, leaving the germline J gene to fill in the end. The chain couples TRBV19 to TRBJ1-5; D call uncertain. The V and J ends lost 3 bases and 2 bases respectively, with 8 bases between them. Germline CDR1 is LNHDA and CDR2 is SQIVND (reference sequence). The CDR3 is made up of 14 amino acids. CDR3 residues: CASSIEHGNQPQHF. The part of the CDR3 DNA that was read is TGTGCCAGTAGTATCGAACACGGCAATCAGCCC.

Of note for this clone: The read is 3 residues too short to cover the CDR3 end, so that end is filled in from the germline J gene. V gene TRBV19 combines with J gene TRBJ2-3; TRBD2 matches 7 bases. V was pared by 5 bases and J by 0 bases, with 8 bases of the junction left unmatched. The CDR3 loop spans 16 amino acids. Germline-derived CDR1 and CDR2 are LNHDA and SQIVND (reference sequence). This CDR3 reads CASSPTAGWSTDTQYF. The covered CDR3 bases are TGTGCCAGTAGTCCTACAGCGGGGTGGAGCACAGATACG.

This clone ranks as large (0.1 to 1%). Sequencing ends 3 residues short of the CDR3 end; the germline J gene provides the rest. The V and J genes are TRBV12-3 or TRBV12-4 and TRBJ2-2; the match to TRBD1 covers 11 bases. The V gene end was trimmed by 6 bases and the J gene end by 2 bases; junction bases not matched to a gene: 5. There are 16 residues in the CDR3. The CDR3 protein is CASSRGTGGNTGELFF. The covered CDR3 bases are TGTGCCAGCAGCCGTGGGACAGGGGGTAACACCGGGGAG.

This clone was observed a few times. The read is 3 residues too short to cover the CDR3 end, so that end is filled in from the germline J gene. This rearrangement joins TRBV7-2 to TRBJ2-3; D is ambiguous. This CDR3 is 13 amino acids long. Trimming shortened V by 1 base and J by 7 bases, and 9 bases separated the two germline ends. Germline V gives CDR1 SGHTA, CDR2 FQGNSA. The CDR3 is CASSLGPLYTQYF. The CDR3 DNA, read in part, is TGTGCCAGCAGCTTAGGTCCCCTATATACG.

Note on this clone: The CDR3 extends 3 residues past the end of the read, so its final part is completed from the germline J gene. The genes are TRBV30 and TRBJ2-1; TRBD1 might be the D (5 bases). Trimming pared 2 bases from V and 0 bases from J, leaving 11 bases between. The CDR3 runs 15 residues. In germline, CDR1 is GTSNPN, CDR2 SVGIG (reference sequence). Partial CDR3 DNA: TGTGCCTGGAGTAGACAGCTCAACTCCTACAATGAG. As protein: CAWSRQLNSYNE. From start to end, the CDR3 is CAWSRQLNSYNEQFF.

This clone was seen more than once but under ten times. The read ends 3 residues shy of where the CDR3 ends; the end is completed using the germline J gene. Distinct nucleotide sequences in the sample also encode this CDR3. The chain couples TRBV18 to TRBJ1-5; 7 bases are a match to TRBD1. The CDR3 has 15 residues. The germline gives CDR1 KGHSH, CDR2 LQKENI. After removal of 6 bases from V and 0 bases from J, the junction contained 5 bases not matched to a gene. The CDR3 sequence: CASSPGTASNQPQHF. The covered CDR3 bases are TGTGCCAGCTCCCCCGGGACAGCTAGCAATCAGCCC.

On this clone: The read gets to within 3 residues of the CDR3 end, and the germline J gene fills in the rest. The V and J genes are TRBV19 and TRBJ2-3, with TRBD2 as a possible D gene (5 bases). The CDR3 is 13 amino acids. V was pared by 3 bases and J by 6 bases, with 10 bases between. The germline V gene has CDR1 LNHDA and CDR2 SQIVND (reference sequence). The sequenced CDR3 bases are TGTGCCAGTAGTATCGCGGGTTGGGATACG. Encoded protein: CASSIAGWDT. The whole CDR3 protein reads CASSIAGWDTQYF.

Sample share makes this clone medium-sized. CDR3 residues: CASSQAGTGHYGYTF. The CDR3 DNA, read in part, is TGTGCCAGCAGCCAAGCAGGGACAGGGCACTATGGC. J is TRBJ1-2 and V is TRBV3-1 (or the pseudogene TRBV3-2); 9 nucleotides line up with TRBD1. The read terminates 3 residues before the CDR3 end, so the remaining end is supplied by the germline J gene. J was trimmed by 3 bases and V by 1 base; bases with no gene match: 3. Germline-derived CDR1 and CDR2 are LGHDT and YNNKEL (reference sequence). CDR3 length: 15 amino acids.

This clone was counted between two and nine times. The sequence runs out 3 residues before the end of the CDR3; the remainder is reconstructed from the germline J gene. The chain links TRBV7-2 to TRBJ2-2, with 7 bases identical to TRBD2. There are 13 residues in the CDR3. Unmatched junction bases numbered 6, after V lost 7 bases and J lost 7 bases. Germline CDR1 is SGHTA and CDR2 is FQGNSA. CDR3 protein: CASNPRGVGELFF. CDR3 DNA, as far as it was read: TGTGCCAGCAACCCCCGGGGGGTCGGGGAG. Filled out from reference TRBV7-2 and TRBJ2-2, the complete variable domain reads GAGVSQSPSNKVTEKGKDVELRCDPISGHTALYWYRQSLGQGLEFLIYFQGNSAPDKSGLPSDRFSAERTGGSVSTLTIQRTQQEDSAVYLCASNPRGVGELFFGEGSRLTVL.

In its sample, this clone ranks as medium-sized. The read terminates 3 residues ahead of where the CDR3 ends, so the germline J gene completes it. This chain connects TRBV20-1 to TRBJ1-6; possible D gene TRBD1, 6 bases. V was pared by 1 base and J by 7 bases, with 11 bases between. This CDR3 is built from 14 residues. Germline CDR1 reads DFQATT; CDR2 reads SNEGSKA (reference sequence). Here the CDR3 reads CSARVPGVNSPLHF. The covered CDR3 bases are TGCAGTGCTAGAGTCCCAGGGGTAAATTCACCC.

A note on this clone: Coverage ceases 3 residues before the CDR3 finishes, and the germline J gene fills in the end. The rearrangement links TRBV7-3 to TRBJ2-1, with TRBD2 identical over 11 bases. Germline CDR1 is SGHTA and CDR2 is FQGTGA. Trimming cost V 4 bases and J 5 bases; bases outside gene matches: 4. The CDR3 extends over 15 amino acids. The CDR3 bases that were read are TGTGCCAGCAGCTCCGGGACTAGCGGCAACAATGAG. Translation: CASSSGTSGNNE. The full CDR3 sequence reads CASSSGTSGNNEQFF. Complete variable domain (other parts from reference TRBV7-3 and TRBJ2-1): GAGVSQTPSNKVTEKGKYVELRCDPISGHTALYWYRQSLGQGPEFLIYFQGTGAADDSGLPNDRFFAVRPEGSVSTLKIQRTERGDSAVYLCASSSGTSGNNEQFFGPGTRLTVL.

The table lists this clone with a few counts. The CDR3 end falls 3 residues outside the read, so it is completed with the germline J gene. The chain employs TRBV29-1 and TRBJ2-7, with D tentatively TRBD1 (6 bases). V was trimmed by 1 base and J by 4 bases, leaving 14 bases between them. Germline assignment: CDR1 SQVTM and CDR2 ANQGSEA. This CDR3 comprises 14 residues. The covered CDR3 bases are TGCAGCGTTGAAGGTGAGGGACACCCATACGAG. This translates into CSVEGEGHPYE. The complete CDR3 reads CSVEGEGHPYEQYF.

In its sample, this clone was seen a few times. From the germline J gene comes the end of the CDR3, since the read stops 3 residues before it. The chain has TRBV7-6 and TRBJ1-2, with 8 bases matching TRBD1. CDR3 size: 15 residues. The germline V gene encodes CDR1 SGHVS and CDR2 FNYEAQ. The CDR3 region is CASSSRQTGDGGYTF. The part of the CDR3 DNA that was read is TGTGCCAGCAGCTCTCGTCAGACAGGGGACGGCGGC.

The sample holds a few counts of this clone. Incomplete CDR3 DNA: TGTGCCAGTAGTATCGCGGGAGAGCGATACGAG. Its protein is CASSIAGERYE. The full CDR3 is CASSIAGERYEQYF. The chain combines TRBV19 with TRBJ2-7, with 7 bases fitting TRBD2. The read comes to an end 3 residues before the CDR3 does, leaving the germline J gene to fill in the end. Unmatched junction bases numbered 6, after V lost 3 bases and J lost 4 bases. Germline CDR1 and CDR2: LNHDA and SQIVND (reference sequence). This CDR3 contains 14 residues.

CDR3 DNA, as far as it was read: TGTGCCAGCAGTTCCCTCACGACTAGCGGGAGGGAAGATACG. It specifies CASSSLTTSGREDT. The whole CDR3 protein is CASSSLTTSGREDTQYF. This chain joins TRBV6-2 or TRBV6-3 and TRBJ2-3; 14 nucleotides match TRBD2. The CDR3 extends 3 residues past the end of the read, so its final part is completed from the germline J gene. In germline, CDR1 is MNHEY, CDR2 SVGEGT. The CDR3 is made up of 17 amino acids. Germline trimming cut 4 bases from V and 5 bases from J; bases unmatched to any gene: 8.

By share of the sample, this clone is medium-sized. The sequenced fragment ends 3 residues before the CDR3 boundary, so the rest is inferred from the germline J gene. V usage is TRBV2 and J usage is TRBJ1-1, with D unclear. Trimming took off 3 bases at V and 4 bases at J, with 12 bases between the two ends. Germline loops: CDR1 SNHLY, CDR2 FYNNEI. There are 14 residues in the CDR3. The CDR3 protein is CASSESTRGTEAFF. The CDR3 DNA, read in part, is TGTGCCAGCAGTGAGAGCACCCGGGGCACTGAA. Variable domain in full (rest from reference TRBV2 and TRBJ1-1): EPEVTQTPSHQVTQMGQEVILRCVPISNHLYFYWYRQILGQKVEFLVSFYNNEISEKSEIFDDQFSVERPDGSNFTLKIRSTKLEDSAMYFCASSESTRGTEAFFGQGTRLTVV.

This clone was picked up a small number of times. Sequencing ends 3 residues short of the CDR3 end; the germline J gene provides the rest. The chain joins TRBV18 to TRBJ1-5; tentative D call: TRBD1 (5 bases). This CDR3 is 13 amino acids long. The germline CDR1 and CDR2 sequences are KGHSH and LQKENI. V lost 6 bases, J lost 4 bases, and 10 bases lay in between. The CDR3 bases that were read are TGTGCCAGCTCGGGGGGGAAGAATCAGCCC. Translating gives CASSGGKNQP. In full, the CDR3 reads CASSGGKNQPQHF.

In its sample, this clone was seen a few times. The observed sequence ends 3 residues before the CDR3 terminus, with the missing tail filled in from the germline J gene. The chain employs TRBV5-1 and TRBJ2-5, with 10 bases lining up with TRBD2. Germline values: CDR1 SGHRS, CDR2 YFSETQ. The CDR3 is made up of 16 amino acids. The trim removed 0 bases at V and 5 bases at J, leaving 7 bases unmatched. The part of the CDR3 DNA that was read is TGCGCCAGCAGCTTGGGAGCTAGCGGGAGCGGGGAGACC. It codes for CASSLGASGSGET. The whole CDR3 protein is CASSLGASGSGETQYF.

Of note for this clone: The read terminates 3 residues before the CDR3 end, so the remaining end is supplied by the germline J gene. V usage is TRBV7-9 and J usage is TRBJ2-5; maybe TRBD2 (6 bases). Between the trimmed V and J ends, which lost 3 bases and 5 bases, there was a span of 13 bases. Germline CDR1 reads SEHNR; CDR2 reads FQNEAQ (reference sequence). The length of the CDR3 is 14 residues. CDR3 amino acids: CASSFGGTWETQYF. The sequenced CDR3 bases are TGTGCCAGCAGCTTTGGGGGGACTTGGGAGACC.

This chain's CDR3 is CASSLVQGETQYF. The covered CDR3 bases are TGTGCCAGCAGCTTAGTACAGGGAGAGACC. The V gene is TRBV7-9, the J gene TRBJ2-5, with D possibly TRBD1 on 6 matching bases. The missing CDR3 end, 3 residues past where the read stops, is filled in from the germline J gene. V lost 1 base to trimming and J lost 4 bases, with 7 bases between them. Germline CDR1 and CDR2: SEHNR and FQNEAQ (reference sequence). This CDR3 comprises 13 residues.

A note on this clone: The sequenced fragment ends 3 residues before the CDR3 boundary, so the rest is inferred from the germline J gene. The chain recombines TRBV7-3 with TRBJ2-2; TRBD2 matches at 7 bases. CDR3 size: 16 residues. V shed 1 base, J shed 6 bases, and the junction held 8 bases outside the gene matches. Germline V lookup: CDR1 SGHTA, CDR2 FQGTGA. The covered CDR3 bases are TGTGCCAGCAGCTTAATAGGTGGAGCGGGGCCCGGGGAG. Translating it yields CASSLIGGAGPGE. The entire CDR3 is CASSLIGGAGPGELFF.

This clone appeared a few times. The CDR3 goes on 3 residues after the read ends, and that part is filled in from the germline J gene. This chain uses TRBV7-3 with TRBJ2-6; D call uncertain. CDR3 length: 16 amino acids. Trimming pared 0 bases from V and 0 bases from J, leaving 6 bases between. Germline values: CDR1 SGHTA, CDR2 FQGTGA. The CDR3 loop is CASSLTSGSGANVLTF. The DNA read from the CDR3 is TGTGCCAGCAGCTTAACGTCGGGCTCTGGGGCCAACGTC.

The table lists this clone with a few counts. The CDR3 protein is CASSLSDNSPLHF. Incomplete CDR3 DNA: TGTGCCAGCTCACTTTCCGATAATTCACCC. The rearrangement joins TRBV18 to TRBJ1-6; no definite D call. Read coverage stops 3 residues before the CDR3 terminus; the germline J gene supplies the remainder. Trimming pared 4 bases from V and 5 bases from J, leaving 6 bases between. The V gene's germline CDR1 is KGHSH and CDR2 LQKENI. CDR3 size: 13 residues. The entire variable domain, with the rest obtained from reference TRBV18 and TRBJ1-6, is as follows: NAGVMQNPRHLVRRRGQEARLRCSPMKGHSHVYWYRQLPEEGLKFMVYLQKENIIDESGMPKERFSAEFPKEGPSILRIQQVVRGDSAAYFCASSLSDNSPLHFGNGTRLTVT.

Within the sample, this clone is medium-sized. The read falls 3 residues short of the CDR3 end, and the missing part is taken from the germline J gene. The chain uses TRBV20-1 and TRBJ1-1; 7 bases align to TRBD1. There are 13 residues in the CDR3. The V and J ends lost 5 bases and 6 bases, in that order; junction bases with no gene match: 9. Germline CDR1 and CDR2: DFQATT and SNEGSKA (reference sequence). CDR3 DNA (partial): TGCAGTGCTCCCGAACAGGGGACCGCTGAA. It translates to CSAPEQGTAE. The whole CDR3 region reads CSAPEQGTAEAFF.

This clone was observed many times. The read ends 3 residues shy of where the CDR3 ends; the end is completed using the germline J gene. The chain couples TRBV20-1 to TRBJ2-7, with D perhaps matching TRBD2 (5 bases). The CDR3 extends over 15 amino acids. V lost 2 bases and J lost 0, with 14 bases in between. Germline V lookup: CDR1 DFQATT, CDR2 SNEGSKA (reference sequence). The CDR3 DNA, read in part, is TGCAGTGCTAGACTAAAGGACTGGAGCTCCTACGAG. Its translation is CSARLKDWSSYE. In full, the CDR3 reads CSARLKDWSSYEQYF.

Only a few counts were recorded for this clone. With the read ending 3 residues before the CDR3 end, the germline J gene is used to fill in that end. The chain recombines TRBV19 with TRBJ1-1, with 9 nucleotides matching TRBD1. The CDR3 is made up of 17 amino acids. The junction had 16 bases not matched to a gene; V was cut back by 6 bases and J by 5 bases. The germline V gene encodes CDR1 LNHDA and CDR2 SQIVND (reference sequence). The CDR3 DNA, read in part, is TGTGCCAGTAGCTACGGGACAGGGACGAATAGGGCAACTGAA. Translating gives CASSYGTGTNRATE. The full-length CDR3 reads as CASSYGTGTNRATEAFF.

This clone showed up just a few times. Sequencing ends 3 residues short of the CDR3 end; the germline J gene provides the rest. The rearrangement joins TRBV7-2 to TRBJ1-4; weak D call: TRBD1 (5 bases). The CDR3 extends over 13 amino acids. The V gene's germline CDR1 is SGHTA and CDR2 FQGNSA. V lost 5 bases, J lost 8 bases, and 12 bases lay in between. CDR3 DNA, as far as it was read: TGTGCCAGCAGCCGGGGGTTAAGAGAAAAA. Translating it yields CASSRGLREK. The full CDR3 protein reads CASSRGLREKLFF.

This clone was observed a few times. The read falls 3 residues short of the CDR3 end, and the missing part is taken from the germline J gene. The gene calls are TRBV7-8 and TRBJ2-7, with 7 bases lining up with TRBD2. V lost 4 bases and J lost 2; bases outside the gene matches: 2. Per germline, CDR1 SGHVS and CDR2 FQNEAQ. There are 13 residues in the CDR3. CDR3 bases read: TGTGCCAGCAGCTGGGGGGGGACCTACGAG. Encoded protein: CASSWGGTYE. In full, the CDR3 reads CASSWGGTYEQYF.

This clone was seen only a few times. The CDR3 is cut off 3 residues early in the read; its end comes from the germline J gene. This chain links TRBV19 with TRBJ2-4; D is possibly TRBD1 or TRBD2 (5 bases each). This CDR3 has 15 residues. V was pared by 3 bases and J by 9 bases, with 18 bases between. From germline, CDR1 is LNHDA and CDR2 SQIVND (reference sequence). The DNA read from the CDR3 is TGTGCCAGTAGTATGGATGGACACCTTGGGAGCATT. Residues: CASSMDGHLGSI. The whole CDR3 sequence is CASSMDGHLGSIQYF.